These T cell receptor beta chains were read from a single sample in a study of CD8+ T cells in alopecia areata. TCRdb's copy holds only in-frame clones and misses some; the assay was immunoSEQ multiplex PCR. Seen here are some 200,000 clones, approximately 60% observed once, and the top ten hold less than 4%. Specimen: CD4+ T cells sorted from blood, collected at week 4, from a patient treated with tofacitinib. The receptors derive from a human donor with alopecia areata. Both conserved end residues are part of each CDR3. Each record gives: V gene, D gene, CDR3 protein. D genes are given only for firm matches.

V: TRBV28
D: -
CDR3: CASSSYQPQHF

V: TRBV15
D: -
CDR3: CATSRDLWGGGIQYF

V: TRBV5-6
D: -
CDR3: CASSLESGMNTEAFF

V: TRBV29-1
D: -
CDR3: CSVEETGGPDTQYF

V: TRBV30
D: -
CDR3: CAWSVSGDTEAFF

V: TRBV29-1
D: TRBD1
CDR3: CSDRTGDGYTF

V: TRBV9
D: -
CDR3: CASSRGGELFF

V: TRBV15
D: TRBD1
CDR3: CATRTGGGEETQYF

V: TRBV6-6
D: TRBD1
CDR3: CASRGGGDYGYTF

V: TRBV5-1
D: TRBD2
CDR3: CASSLVVSGGHNEQFF

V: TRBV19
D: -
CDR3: CASSTEQRTDGYTF

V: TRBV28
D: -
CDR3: CASSLKPDTDTQYF

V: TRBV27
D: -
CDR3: CASKGASEKLFF

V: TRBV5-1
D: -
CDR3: CASSVQESFYGYTF

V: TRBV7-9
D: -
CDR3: CASSPRAEAGGGYTF

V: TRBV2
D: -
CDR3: CASSESRELGYGYTF

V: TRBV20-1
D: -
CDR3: CSGGAQDTQYF

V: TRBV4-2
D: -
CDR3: CASSQDQEGNTGELFF

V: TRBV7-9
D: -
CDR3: CASSFGGLSGNTIYF

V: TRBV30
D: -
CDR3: CAWSVGGTRYTF